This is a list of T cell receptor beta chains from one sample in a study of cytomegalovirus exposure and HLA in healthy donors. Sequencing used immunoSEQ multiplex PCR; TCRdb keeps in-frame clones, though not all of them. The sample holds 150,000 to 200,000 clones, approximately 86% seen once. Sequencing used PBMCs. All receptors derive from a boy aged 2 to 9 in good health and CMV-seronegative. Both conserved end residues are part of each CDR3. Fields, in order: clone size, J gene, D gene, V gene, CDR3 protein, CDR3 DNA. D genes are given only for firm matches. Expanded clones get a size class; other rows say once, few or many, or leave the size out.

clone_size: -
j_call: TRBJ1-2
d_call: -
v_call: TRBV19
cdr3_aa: CASSRPTGPNYGYTF
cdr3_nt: TGTGCCAGTAGTCGCCCGACAGGCCCCAACTATGGCTACACCTTC

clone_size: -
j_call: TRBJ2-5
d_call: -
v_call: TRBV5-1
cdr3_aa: CASSLWAGVQETQYF
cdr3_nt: TGCGCCAGCAGCTTGTGGGCAGGGGTCCAAGAGACCCAGTACTTC

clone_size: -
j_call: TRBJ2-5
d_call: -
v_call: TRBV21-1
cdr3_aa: CASSSREGCPETQYF
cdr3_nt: TGTGCCAGCAGCTCTAGGGAGGGGTGTCCGGAGACCCAGTACTTC

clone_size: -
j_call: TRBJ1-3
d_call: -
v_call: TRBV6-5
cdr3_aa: CASSYSISGSGNTIYF
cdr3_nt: TGTGCCAGCAGTTACTCGATCTCGGGGTCTGGAAACACCATATATTTT

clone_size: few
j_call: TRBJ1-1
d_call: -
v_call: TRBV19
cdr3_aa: CASSNTGGDEAFF
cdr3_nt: TGTGCCAGTTCTAATACGGGAGGGGACGAAGCTTTCTTT

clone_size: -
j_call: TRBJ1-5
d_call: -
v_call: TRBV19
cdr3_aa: CASSIERDRNQPQHF
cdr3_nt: TGTGCCAGTAGTATAGAGAGGGATCGGAATCAGCCCCAGCATTTT

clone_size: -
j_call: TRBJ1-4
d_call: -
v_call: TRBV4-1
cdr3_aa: CASSQTDLNEKLFF
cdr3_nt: TGCGCCAGCAGCCAGACAGACCTTAATGAAAAACTGTTTTTT

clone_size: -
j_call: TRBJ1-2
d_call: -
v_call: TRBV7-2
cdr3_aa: CASSLELVLGRAYGYTF
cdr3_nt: TGTGCCAGCAGCTTAGAGTTGGTTCTGGGCAGGGCCTATGGCTACACCTTC

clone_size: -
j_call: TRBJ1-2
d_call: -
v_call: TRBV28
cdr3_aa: CASSLTLVPTAGYTF
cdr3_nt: TGTGCCAGCAGTTTAACCCTAGTCCCGACAGCTGGCTACACCTTC

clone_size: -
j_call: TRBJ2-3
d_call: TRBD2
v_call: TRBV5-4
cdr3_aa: CASSLKAGGTDTQYF
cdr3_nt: TGTGCCAGCAGCTTGAAGGCGGGGGGCACAGATACGCAGTATTTT

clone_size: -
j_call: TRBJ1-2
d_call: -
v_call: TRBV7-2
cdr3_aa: CASSFYGGDYGYTF
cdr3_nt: TGTGCCAGCAGCTTTTATGGGGGCGACTATGGCTACACCTTC

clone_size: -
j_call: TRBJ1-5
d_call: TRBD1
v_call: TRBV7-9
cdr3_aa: CASSTGQSNQPQHF
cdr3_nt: TGTGCCAGCAGCACGGGACAGAGCAATCAGCCCCAGCATTTT

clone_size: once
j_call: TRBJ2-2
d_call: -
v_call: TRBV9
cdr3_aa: CASSSSANTGELFF
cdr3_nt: TGTGCCAGCAGCAGCAGCGCCAACACCGGGGAGCTGTTTTTT

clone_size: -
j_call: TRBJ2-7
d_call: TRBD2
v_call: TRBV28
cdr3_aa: CASSSPRTSGYEQYF
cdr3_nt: TGTGCCAGCAGCTCTCCCCGGACTAGCGGTTACGAGCAGTACTTC

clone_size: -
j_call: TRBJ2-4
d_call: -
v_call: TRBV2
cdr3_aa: CASSEALRGSGASKYF
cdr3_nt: TGTGCCAGCAGTGAAGCATTGAGGGGCTCAGGGGCTTCCAAGTACTTC

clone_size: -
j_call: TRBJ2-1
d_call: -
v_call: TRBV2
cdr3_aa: CASSVGSSYNEQFF
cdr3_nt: TGTGCCAGCAGTGTGGGGAGCTCCTACAATGAGCAGTTCTTC

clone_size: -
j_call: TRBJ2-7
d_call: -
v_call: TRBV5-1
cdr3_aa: CASSLEGQGSYEQYF
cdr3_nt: TGCGCCAGCAGCTTGGAAGGTCAGGGGAGCTACGAGCAGTACTTC

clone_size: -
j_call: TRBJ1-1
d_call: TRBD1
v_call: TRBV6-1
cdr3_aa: CASSGGTVLNTEAFF
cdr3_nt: TGTGCCAGCAGTGGAGGGACAGTTTTGAACACTGAAGCTTTCTTT

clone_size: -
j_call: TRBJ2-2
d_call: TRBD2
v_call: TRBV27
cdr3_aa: CASGTGLVGLGELFF
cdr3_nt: TGTGCCAGCGGGACCGGACTAGTGGGTCTCGGGGAGCTGTTTTTT

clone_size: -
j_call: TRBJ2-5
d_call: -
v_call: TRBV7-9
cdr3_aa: CASSLGATQETQYF
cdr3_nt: TGTGCCAGCAGCTTAGGGGCCACCCAAGAGACCCAGTACTTC

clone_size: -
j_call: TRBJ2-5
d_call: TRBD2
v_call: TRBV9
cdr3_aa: CASTAGLAGYQETQYF
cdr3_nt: TGTGCCAGCACCGCCGGACTAGCGGGTTATCAAGAGACCCAGTACTTC

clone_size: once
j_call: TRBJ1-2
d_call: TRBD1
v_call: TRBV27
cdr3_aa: CASSPGTGIIYGYTF
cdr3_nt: TGTGCCAGCAGTCCCGGGACAGGTATCATCTATGGCTACACCTTC

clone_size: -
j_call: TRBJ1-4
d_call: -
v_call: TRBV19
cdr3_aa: CASSLTGTTNEKLFF
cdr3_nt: TGTGCCAGTAGCCTTACAGGGACGACTAATGAAAAACTGTTTTTT

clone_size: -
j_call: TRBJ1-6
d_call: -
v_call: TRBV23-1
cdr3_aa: CASSQGVLRGNSPLHF
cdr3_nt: TGCGCCAGCAGTCAAGGGGTCCTAAGGGGTAATTCACCCCTCCACTTT

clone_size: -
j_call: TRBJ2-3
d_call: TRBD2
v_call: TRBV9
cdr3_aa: CASSRGASGFTDTQYF
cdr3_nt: TGTGCCAGCAGCCGAGGGGCTAGCGGTTTCACAGATACGCAGTATTTT

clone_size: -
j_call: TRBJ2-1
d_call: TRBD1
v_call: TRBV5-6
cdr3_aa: CASSSDGTGGRYEQFF
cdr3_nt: TGTGCCAGCAGCTCAGACGGGACAGGGGGCAGGTATGAGCAGTTCTTC

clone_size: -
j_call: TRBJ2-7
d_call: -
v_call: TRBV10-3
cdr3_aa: CATQSSSYEQYF
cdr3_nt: TGTGCCACCCAGTCGTCCTCCTACGAGCAGTACTTC

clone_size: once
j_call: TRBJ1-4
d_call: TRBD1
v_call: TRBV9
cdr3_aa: CASSARTGGWEKLFF
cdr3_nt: TGTGCCAGCAGCGCGCGAACAGGGGGCTGGGAAAAACTGTTTTTT

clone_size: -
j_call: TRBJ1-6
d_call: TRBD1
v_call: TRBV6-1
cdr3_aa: CASTGTDRTSPLHF
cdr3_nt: TGTGCCAGTACCGGGACAGACCGCACCTCACCCCTCCACTTT

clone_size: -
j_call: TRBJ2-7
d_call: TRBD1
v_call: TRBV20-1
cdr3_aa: CSARDLTGGHF
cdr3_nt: TGCAGTGCTAGAGATCTGACAGGGGGACACTTC

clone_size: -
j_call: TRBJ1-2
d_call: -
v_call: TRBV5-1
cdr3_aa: CASSLDQGQGGYTF
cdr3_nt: TGCGCCAGCAGCTTGGACCAGGGCCAGGGTGGCTACACCTTC

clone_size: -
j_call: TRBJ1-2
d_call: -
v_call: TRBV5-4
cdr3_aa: CASSLAGSLANYGYTF
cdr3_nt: TGTGCCAGCAGCTTGGCCGGGAGCCTAGCTAACTATGGCTACACCTTC

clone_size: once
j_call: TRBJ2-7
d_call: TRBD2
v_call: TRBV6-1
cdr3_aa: CASSVTTSHEQYF
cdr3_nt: TGTGCCAGCAGTGTGACGACTAGCCACGAGCAGTACTTC

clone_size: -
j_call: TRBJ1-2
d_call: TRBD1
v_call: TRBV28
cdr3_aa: CASWSRDRVGYGYTF
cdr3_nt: TGTGCCAGCTGGTCCCGGGACAGGGTTGGGTATGGCTACACCTTC

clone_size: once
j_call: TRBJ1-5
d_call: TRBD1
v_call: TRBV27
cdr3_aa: CASSFQGQVNNQPQHF
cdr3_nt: TGTGCCAGCAGTTTCCAGGGACAGGTGAATAATCAGCCCCAGCATTTT

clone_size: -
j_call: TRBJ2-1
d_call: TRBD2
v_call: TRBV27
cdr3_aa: CASSSGTSGNNEQFF
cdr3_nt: TGTGCCAGCAGTTCTGGGACTAGCGGGAACAATGAGCAGTTCTTC

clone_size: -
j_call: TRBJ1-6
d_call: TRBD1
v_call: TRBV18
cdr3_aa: CASSPLGQGLLSPLHF
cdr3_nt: TGTGCCAGCTCACCATTGGGACAGGGACTGTTATCACCCCTCCACTTT

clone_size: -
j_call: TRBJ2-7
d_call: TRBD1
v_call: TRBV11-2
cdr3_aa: CASSSQGQGAFYEQYF
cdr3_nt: TGTGCCAGCAGCTCGCAAGGACAGGGGGCGTTTTACGAGCAGTACTTC

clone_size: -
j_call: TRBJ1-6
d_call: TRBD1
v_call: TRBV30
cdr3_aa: CAWSVHRGDSPLHF
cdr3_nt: TGTGCCTGGAGTGTACACAGGGGAGATTCACCCCTCCACTTT

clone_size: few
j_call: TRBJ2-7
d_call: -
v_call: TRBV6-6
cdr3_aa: CASSPIDSYEQYF
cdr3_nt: TGTGCCAGCAGTCCGATCGACAGCTACGAGCAGTACTTC

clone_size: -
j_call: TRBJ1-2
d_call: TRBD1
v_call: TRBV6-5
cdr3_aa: CASKGDRDYGYTF
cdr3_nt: TGTGCCAGCAAAGGGGACAGAGACTATGGCTACACCTTC

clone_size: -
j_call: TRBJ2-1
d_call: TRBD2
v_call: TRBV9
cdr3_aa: CASSVGELAGIGYNEQFF
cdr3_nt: TGTGCCAGCAGCGTAGGGGAGCTAGCGGGGATTGGCTACAATGAGCAGTTCTTC

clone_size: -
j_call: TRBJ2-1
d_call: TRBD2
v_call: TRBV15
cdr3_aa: CATSRKLSGRGNNEQFF
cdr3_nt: TGTGCCACCAGCAGAAAACTTAGCGGGAGGGGGAACAATGAGCAGTTCTTC

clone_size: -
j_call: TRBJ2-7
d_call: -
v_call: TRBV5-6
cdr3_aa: CASSRDYEQYF
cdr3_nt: TGTGCCAGCAGTCGGGACTACGAGCAGTACTTC

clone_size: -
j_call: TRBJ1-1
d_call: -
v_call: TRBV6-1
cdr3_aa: CASSVLLQGEAFF
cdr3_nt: TGTGCCAGCAGTGTCCTATTACAGGGTGAAGCTTTCTTT

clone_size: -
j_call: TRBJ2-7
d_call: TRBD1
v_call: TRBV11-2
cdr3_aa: CASSLEWTGAYEQYF
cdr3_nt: TGTGCCAGCAGCTTAGAGTGGACAGGGGCCTACGAGCAGTACTTC

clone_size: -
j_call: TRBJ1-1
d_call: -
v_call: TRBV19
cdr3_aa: CASSILGQSNTEAFF
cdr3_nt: TGTGCCAGTAGTATACTAGGACAGTCGAACACTGAAGCTTTCTTT

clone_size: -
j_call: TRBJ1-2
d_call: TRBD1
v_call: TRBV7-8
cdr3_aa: CASSLGLRDRGHGYTF
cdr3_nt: TGTGCCAGCAGCTTGGGACTTCGGGACAGGGGTCATGGCTACACCTTC

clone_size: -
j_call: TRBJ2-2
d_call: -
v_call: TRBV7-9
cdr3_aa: CASSPRGYTGELFF
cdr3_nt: TGTGCCAGCAGTCCACGGGGTTACACCGGGGAGCTGTTTTTT

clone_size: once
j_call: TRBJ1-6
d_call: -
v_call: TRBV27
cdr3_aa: CASSPGGIRPLHF
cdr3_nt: TGTGCCAGCAGCCCCGGCGGGATTCGGCCCCTCCACTTT

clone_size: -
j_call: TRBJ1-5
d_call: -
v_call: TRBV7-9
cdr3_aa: CASSPSDSLNQPQHF
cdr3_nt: TGTGCCAGCAGCCCTTCGGACAGCCTCAATCAGCCCCAGCATTTT

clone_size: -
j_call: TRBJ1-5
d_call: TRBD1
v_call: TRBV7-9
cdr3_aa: CSSSSDRASNQPQHF
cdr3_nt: TGTTCCAGCAGCTCAGACAGGGCGAGCAATCAGCCCCAGCATTTT

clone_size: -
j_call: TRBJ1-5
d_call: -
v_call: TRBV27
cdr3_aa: CASSPVGGGNQPQHF
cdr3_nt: TGTGCCAGCAGCCCTGTGGGAGGGGGCAATCAGCCCCAGCATTTT

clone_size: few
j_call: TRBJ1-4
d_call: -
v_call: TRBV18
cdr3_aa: CASSQLEDEKLFF
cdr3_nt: TGTGCCAGCTCACAGCTCGAGGATGAAAAACTGTTTTTT

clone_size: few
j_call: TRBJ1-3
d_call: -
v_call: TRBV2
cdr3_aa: CASSRVTGPSGNTIYF
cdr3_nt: TGTGCCAGCAGCCGAGTTACAGGACCCTCTGGAAACACCATATATTTT

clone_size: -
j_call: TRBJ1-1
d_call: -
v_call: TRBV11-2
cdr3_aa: CASSRPRWLNTEAFF
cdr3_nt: TGTGCCAGCAGCCGGCCCAGGTGGCTGAACACTGAAGCTTTCTTT

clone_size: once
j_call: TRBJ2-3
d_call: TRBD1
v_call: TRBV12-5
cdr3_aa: CASGLQTGTSTDTQYF
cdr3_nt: TGTGCTAGTGGTTTGCAGACAGGGACATCCACAGATACGCAGTATTTT

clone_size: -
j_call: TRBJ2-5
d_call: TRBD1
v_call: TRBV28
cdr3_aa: CASSSPGQGETQYF
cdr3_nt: TGTGCCAGCAGTTCTCCGGGACAGGGGGAGACCCAGTACTTC

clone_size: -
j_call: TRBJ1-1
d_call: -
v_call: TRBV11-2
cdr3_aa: CASSLTDRLNTEAFF
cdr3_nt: TGTGCCAGCAGCTTAACCGACAGACTGAACACTGAAGCTTTCTTT

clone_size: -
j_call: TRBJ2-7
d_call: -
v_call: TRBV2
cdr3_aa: CASWGGAGEQYF
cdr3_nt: TGTGCCAGCTGGGGGGGGGCGGGCGAGCAGTACTTC